The 8 T cell receptor beta chains in this list originate from one sample, sequenced in a study of Ad26.COV2.S vaccination and SARS-CoV-2 variants. Clones were read by immunoSEQ multiplex PCR, and TCRdb kept only the in-frame ones, dropping some. The table has some 250,000 clones, 85% to 90% seen once; the top ten hold approximately 12%. Specified treatment: roughly 20 received Ad26.COV2.S at low or high dose, single or two shots; about 5 received placebo; per-sample allocation not given. Specimen acquisition occurred on day 63 following the initial vaccine or placebo injection. The specimen comprised peripheral blood, sampled in a trial of Ad26.COV2.S vaccine versus placebo. The receptors were sampled from a person between 18 and 65 years old who received the Ad26.COV2.S COVID-19 vaccine or a placebo.

J is TRBJ2-4 and V is TRBV30, with 7 bases identical to TRBD2. Germline V lookup: CDR1 GTSNPN, CDR2 SVGIG (reference sequence). J lost 0 bases, V lost 1 base, and 6 bases had no gene match. The CDR3 sequence is 16 residues long. The CDR3 coding sequence is TGTGCCTGGAGTGGCCCAGCGGGAATAGCCAAAAACATTCAGTACTTC. It codes for CAWSGPAGIAKNIQYF.

The rearrangement uses TRBV28 and TRBJ1-1; D gene ambiguous. V dropped 8 bases and J dropped 4 bases, with 8 bases sitting between them. Germline-derived CDR1 and CDR2 are MDHEN and SYDVKM. The CDR3 spans 11 residues. The CDR3 coding sequence is TGTGCCAGCGCCTCGGGCACTGAAGCTTTCTTT. It encodes CASASGTEAFF.

CDR3 sequence: CASSWSREGAYEQYF. The CDR3 DNA reads TGTGCCAGCAGCTGGTCCCGAGAGGGGGCCTACGAGCAGTACTTC. The V gene is TRBV11-1, the J gene TRBJ2-7, with D possibly matching TRBD1 (6 bases). CDR3 length equals 15 residues. Trimming pared 4 bases from V and 2 bases from J, leaving 15 bases between. CDR1 and CDR2 from the germline V gene are SGHAT and FQDESV (reference sequence).

The chain uses TRBV3-1 (or the pseudogene TRBV3-2) and TRBJ1-3, with D possibly matching TRBD1 (5 bases). The CDR3 runs 16 residues. In germline, CDR1 is LGHDT, CDR2 YNNKEL (reference sequence). V lost 4 bases and J 0 bases, leaving 13 bases between the germline ends. CDR3 loop: CASSPQTDYSGNTIYF. CDR3 DNA sequence: TGTGCCAGCAGCCCCCAGACAGACTACTCTGGAAACACCATATATTTT.

The chain uses TRBV5-4 and TRBJ2-3; D perhaps matches TRBD2 (5 bases). The V end lost 3 bases, the J end lost 5 bases, and 7 bases lay between the germline ends. CDR3 length: 12 residues. Germline V gene sequence: CDR1 SGHNT, CDR2 YYREEE (reference sequence). For the CDR3, the DNA is TGTGCCAGCAGCTACGGGGAAGATACGCAGTATTTT. As protein: CASSYGEDTQYF.

This sequence joins TRBV4-3 and TRBJ2-7; 7 nucleotides match TRBD2. Germline lookup yields CDR1 LGHNA and CDR2 YSLEER. V gave up 3 bases and J gave up 3 bases; unmatched junction bases: 5. The length of the CDR3 is 14 residues. The CDR3 nucleotides are TGCGCCAGCAGCCAGGGAGCGGGACTCTACGAGCAGTACTTC. It encodes CASSQGAGLYEQYF.

The CDR3 spells CASSVMEWGSDTQYF. In nucleotides, the CDR3 is TGTGCCAGCAGCGTAATGGAGTGGGGGTCAGATACGCAGTATTTT. The chain carries TRBV9 and TRBJ2-3; D tentatively reads TRBD1 or TRBD2 (5 bases each). CDR3 length: 15 amino acids. V was cut by 1 base and J by 4 bases, with 13 bases left in between. From germline, CDR1 is SGDLS and CDR2 YYNGEE.

The chain uses TRBV30 and TRBJ1-4, with D uncertain. Deletions cut 0 bases from V and 6 bases from J, with 11 bases between. Germline CDR1 and CDR2: GTSNPN and SVGIG (reference sequence). The CDR3 runs 14 residues. Here the CDR3 reads CAWSVGGGDEKLFF. The CDR3 DNA follows: TGTGCCTGGAGTGTTGGTGGAGGCGATGAAAAACTGTTTTTT.